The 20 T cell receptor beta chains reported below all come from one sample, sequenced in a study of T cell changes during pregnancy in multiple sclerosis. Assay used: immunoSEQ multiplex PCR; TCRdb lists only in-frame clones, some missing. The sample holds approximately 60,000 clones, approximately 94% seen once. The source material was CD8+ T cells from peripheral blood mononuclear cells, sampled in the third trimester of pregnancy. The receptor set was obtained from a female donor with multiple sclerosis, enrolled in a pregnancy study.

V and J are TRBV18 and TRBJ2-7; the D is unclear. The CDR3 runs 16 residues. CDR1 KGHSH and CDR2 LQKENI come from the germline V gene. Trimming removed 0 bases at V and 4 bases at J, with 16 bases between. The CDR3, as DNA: TGTGCCAGCTCACCACCGTCCTCGGAGATCGGGTACGAGCAGTACTTC. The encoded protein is CASSPPSSEIGYEQYF.

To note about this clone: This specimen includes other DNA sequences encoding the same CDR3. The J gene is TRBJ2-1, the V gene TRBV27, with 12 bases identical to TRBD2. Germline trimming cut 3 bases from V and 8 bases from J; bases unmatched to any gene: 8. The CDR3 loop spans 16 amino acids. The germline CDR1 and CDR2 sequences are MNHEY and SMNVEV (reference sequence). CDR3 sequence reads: CASSLILAGGPDEQFF. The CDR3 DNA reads TGTGCCAGCAGTTTGATCCTAGCGGGAGGGCCCGATGAGCAGTTCTTC.

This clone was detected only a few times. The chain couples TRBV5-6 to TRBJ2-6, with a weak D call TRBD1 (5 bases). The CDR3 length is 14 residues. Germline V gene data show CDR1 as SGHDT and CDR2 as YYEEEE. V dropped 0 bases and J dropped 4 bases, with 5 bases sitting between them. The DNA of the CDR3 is TGTGCCAGCAGCTTGGACAGGGGGGCCAACGTCCTGACTTTC. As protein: CASSLDRGANVLTF.

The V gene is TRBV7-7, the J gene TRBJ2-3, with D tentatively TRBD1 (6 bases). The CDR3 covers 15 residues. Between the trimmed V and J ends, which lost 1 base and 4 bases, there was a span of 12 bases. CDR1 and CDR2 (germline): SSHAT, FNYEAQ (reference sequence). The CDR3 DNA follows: TGTGCCAGCAGCTTAGGCCCCAGGGGAGCAGATACGCAGTATTTT. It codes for CASSLGPRGADTQYF.

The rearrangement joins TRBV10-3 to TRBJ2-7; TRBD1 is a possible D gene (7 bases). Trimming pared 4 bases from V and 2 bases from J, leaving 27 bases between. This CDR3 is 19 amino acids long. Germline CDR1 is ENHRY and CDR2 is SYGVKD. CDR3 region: CAISGGERTGSDPPYEQYF. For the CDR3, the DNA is TGTGCCATCAGTGGGGGGGAACGGACAGGTTCCGACCCGCCCTACGAGCAGTACTTC.

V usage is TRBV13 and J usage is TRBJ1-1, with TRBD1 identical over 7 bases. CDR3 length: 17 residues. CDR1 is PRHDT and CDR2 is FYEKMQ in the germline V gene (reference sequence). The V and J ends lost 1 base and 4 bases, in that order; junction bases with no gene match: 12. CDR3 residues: CASSLVGEGANGTEAFF. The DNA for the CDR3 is TGTGCCAGCAGCTTAGTAGGTGAGGGGGCGAATGGCACTGAAGCTTTCTTT.

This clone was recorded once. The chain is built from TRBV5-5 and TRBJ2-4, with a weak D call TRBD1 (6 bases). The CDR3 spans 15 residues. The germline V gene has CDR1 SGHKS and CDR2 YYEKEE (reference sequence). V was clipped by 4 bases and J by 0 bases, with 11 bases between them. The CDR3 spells CASSNGQSAKNIQYF. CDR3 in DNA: TGTGCCAGCAGCAACGGACAGTCAGCCAAAAACATTCAGTACTTC.

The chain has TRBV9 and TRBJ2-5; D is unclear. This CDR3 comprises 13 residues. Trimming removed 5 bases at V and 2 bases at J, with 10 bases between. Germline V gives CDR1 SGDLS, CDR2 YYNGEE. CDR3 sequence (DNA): TGTGCCAGCAGAGCCAGCGCACAAGAGACCCAGTACTTC. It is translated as CASRASAQETQYF.

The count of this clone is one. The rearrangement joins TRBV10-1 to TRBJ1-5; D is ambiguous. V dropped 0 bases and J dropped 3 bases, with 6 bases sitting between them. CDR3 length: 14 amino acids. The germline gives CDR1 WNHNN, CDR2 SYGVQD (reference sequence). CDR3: CASSESGINQPQHF. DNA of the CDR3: TGCGCCAGCAGTGAGTCCGGTATCAATCAGCCCCAGCATTTT.

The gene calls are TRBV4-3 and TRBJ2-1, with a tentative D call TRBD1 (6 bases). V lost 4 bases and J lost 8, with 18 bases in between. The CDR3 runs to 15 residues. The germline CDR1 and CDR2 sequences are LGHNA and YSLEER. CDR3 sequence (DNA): TGCGCCAGCAGCCCCGGAACAGGGAATGTGGATGAGCAGTTCTTC. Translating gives CASSPGTGNVDEQFF.

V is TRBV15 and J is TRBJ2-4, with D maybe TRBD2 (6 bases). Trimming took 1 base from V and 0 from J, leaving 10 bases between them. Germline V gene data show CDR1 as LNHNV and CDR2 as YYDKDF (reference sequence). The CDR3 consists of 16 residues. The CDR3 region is CATSRVRGLAKNIQYF. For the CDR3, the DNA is TGTGCCACCAGCAGAGTCCGGGGACTAGCCAAAAACATTCAGTACTTC.

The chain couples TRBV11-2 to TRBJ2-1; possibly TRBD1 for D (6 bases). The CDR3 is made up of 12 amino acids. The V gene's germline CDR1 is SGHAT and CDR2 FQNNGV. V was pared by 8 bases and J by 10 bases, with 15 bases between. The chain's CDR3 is CASEKGGREQFF. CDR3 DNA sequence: TGTGCCAGCGAGAAAGGGGGTCGGGAGCAGTTCTTC. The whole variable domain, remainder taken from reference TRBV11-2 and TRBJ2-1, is EAGVAQSPRYKIIEKRQSVAFWCNPISGHATLYWYQQILGQGPKLLIQFQNNGVVDDSQLPKDRFSAERLKGVDSTLKIQPAKLEDSAVYLCASEKGGREQFFGPGTRLTVL.

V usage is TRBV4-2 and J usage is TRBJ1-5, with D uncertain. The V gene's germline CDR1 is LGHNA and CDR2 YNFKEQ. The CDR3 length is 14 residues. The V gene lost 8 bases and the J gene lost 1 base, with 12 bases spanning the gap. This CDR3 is CASARDDSNQPQHF. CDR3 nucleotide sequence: TGTGCCAGCGCTCGGGATGACAGCAATCAGCCCCAGCATTTT.

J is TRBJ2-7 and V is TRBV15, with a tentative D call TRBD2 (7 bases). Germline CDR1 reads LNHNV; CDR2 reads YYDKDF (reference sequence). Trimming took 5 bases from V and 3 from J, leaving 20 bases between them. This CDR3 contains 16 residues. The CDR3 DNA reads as TGTGCCACCAGCCTTGGGGTTACGGGGGGCAACTACGAGCAGTACTTC. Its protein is CATSLGVTGGNYEQYF. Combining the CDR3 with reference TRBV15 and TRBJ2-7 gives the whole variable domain DAMVIQNPRYQVTQFGKPVTLSCSQTLNHNVMYWYQQKSSQAPKLLFHYYDKDFNNEADTPDNFQSRRPNTSFCFLDIRSPGLGDTAMYLCATSLGVTGGNYEQYFGPGTRLTVT.

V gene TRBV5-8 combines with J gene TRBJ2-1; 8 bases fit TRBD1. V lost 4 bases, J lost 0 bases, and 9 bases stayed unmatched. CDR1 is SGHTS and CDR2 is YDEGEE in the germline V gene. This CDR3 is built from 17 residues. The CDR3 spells CASSKDRGSSSYNEQFF. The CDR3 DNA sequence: TGTGCCAGCAGCAAAGACAGGGGTTCGAGCTCCTACAATGAGCAGTTCTTC.

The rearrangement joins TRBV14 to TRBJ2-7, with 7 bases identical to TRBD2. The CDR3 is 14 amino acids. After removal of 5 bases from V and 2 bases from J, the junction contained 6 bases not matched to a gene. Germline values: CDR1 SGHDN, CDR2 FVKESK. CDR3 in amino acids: CASSSGRSTYEQYF. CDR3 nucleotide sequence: TGTGCCAGCAGCTCCGGGAGGTCAACCTACGAGCAGTACTTC.

The CDR3 spells CASSRTSGINYEQYF. In DNA, the CDR3 is TGTGCCAGCAGCCGGACTAGCGGGATCAATTACGAGCAGTACTTC. The J gene is TRBJ2-7, the V gene TRBV11-1; TRBD2 agrees at 12 bases. V was clipped by 5 bases and J by 4 bases; unmatched bases: 6. This CDR3 contains 15 residues. Germline CDR1 and CDR2: SGHAT and FQDESV (reference sequence).

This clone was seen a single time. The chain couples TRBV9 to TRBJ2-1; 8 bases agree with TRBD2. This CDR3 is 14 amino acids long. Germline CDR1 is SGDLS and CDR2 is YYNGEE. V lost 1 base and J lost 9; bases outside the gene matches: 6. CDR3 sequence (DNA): TGTGCCAGCAGCGTATACCGGGAGGGCTTTGAGCAGTTCTTC. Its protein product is CASSVYREGFEQFF.

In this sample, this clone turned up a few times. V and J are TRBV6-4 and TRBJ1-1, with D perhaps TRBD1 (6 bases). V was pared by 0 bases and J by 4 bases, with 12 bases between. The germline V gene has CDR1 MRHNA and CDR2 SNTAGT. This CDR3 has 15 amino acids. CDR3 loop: CASSDSTGGGTEAFF. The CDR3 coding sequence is TGTGCCAGCAGTGACTCGACGGGGGGCGGCACTGAAGCTTTCTTT.

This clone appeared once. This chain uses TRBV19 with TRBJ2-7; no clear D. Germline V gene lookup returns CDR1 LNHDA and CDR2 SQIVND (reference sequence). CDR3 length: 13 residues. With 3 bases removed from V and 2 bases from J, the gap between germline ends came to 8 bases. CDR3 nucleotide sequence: TGTGCCAGTAGTATGGCATCGACCTACGAGCAGTACTTC. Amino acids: CASSMASTYEQYF.